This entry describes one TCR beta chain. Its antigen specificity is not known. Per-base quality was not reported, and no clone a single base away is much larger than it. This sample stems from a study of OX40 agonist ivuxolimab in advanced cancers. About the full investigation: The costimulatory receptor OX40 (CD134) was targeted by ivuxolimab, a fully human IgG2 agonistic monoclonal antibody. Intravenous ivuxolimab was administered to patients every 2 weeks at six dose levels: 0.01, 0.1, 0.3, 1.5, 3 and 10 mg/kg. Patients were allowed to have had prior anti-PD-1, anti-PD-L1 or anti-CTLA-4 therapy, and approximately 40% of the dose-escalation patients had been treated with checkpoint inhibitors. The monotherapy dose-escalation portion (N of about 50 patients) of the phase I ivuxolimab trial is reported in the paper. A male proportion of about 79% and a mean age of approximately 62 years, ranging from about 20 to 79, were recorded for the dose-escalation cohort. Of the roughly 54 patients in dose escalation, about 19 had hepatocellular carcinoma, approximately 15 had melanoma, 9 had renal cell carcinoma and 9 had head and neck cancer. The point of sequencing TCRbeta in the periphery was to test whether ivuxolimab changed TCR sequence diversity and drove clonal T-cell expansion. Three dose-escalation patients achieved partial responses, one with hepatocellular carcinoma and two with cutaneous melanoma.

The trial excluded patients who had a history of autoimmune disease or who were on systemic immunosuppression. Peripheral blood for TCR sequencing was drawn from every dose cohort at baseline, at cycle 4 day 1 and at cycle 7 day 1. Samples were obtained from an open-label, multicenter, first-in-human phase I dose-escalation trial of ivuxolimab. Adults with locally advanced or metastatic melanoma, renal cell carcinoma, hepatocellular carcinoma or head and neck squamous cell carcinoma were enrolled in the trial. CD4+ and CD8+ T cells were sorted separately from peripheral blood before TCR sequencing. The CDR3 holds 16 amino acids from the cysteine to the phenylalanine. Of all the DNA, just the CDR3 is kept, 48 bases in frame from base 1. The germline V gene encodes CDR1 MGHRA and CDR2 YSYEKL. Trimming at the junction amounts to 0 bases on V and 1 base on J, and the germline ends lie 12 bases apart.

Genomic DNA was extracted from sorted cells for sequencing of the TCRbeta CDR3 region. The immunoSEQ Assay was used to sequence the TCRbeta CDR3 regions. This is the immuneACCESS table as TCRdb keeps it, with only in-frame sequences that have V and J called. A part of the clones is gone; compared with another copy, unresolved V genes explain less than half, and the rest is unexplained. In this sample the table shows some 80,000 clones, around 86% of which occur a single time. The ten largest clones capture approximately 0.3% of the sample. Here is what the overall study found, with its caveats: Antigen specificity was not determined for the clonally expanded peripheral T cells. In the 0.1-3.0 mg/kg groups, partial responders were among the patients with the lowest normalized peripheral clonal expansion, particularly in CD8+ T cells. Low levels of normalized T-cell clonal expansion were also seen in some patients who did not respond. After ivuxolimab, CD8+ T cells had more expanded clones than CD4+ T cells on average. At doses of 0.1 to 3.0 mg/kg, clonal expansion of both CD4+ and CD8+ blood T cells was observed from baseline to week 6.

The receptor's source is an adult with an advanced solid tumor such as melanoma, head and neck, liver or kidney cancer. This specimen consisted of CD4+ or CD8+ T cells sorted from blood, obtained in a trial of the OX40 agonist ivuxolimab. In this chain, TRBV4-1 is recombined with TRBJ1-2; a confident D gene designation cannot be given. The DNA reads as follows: TGCGCCAGCAGCCAAGATGAGGGCCACTATAACTATGGCTACACCTTC. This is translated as CASSQDEGHYNYGYTF.